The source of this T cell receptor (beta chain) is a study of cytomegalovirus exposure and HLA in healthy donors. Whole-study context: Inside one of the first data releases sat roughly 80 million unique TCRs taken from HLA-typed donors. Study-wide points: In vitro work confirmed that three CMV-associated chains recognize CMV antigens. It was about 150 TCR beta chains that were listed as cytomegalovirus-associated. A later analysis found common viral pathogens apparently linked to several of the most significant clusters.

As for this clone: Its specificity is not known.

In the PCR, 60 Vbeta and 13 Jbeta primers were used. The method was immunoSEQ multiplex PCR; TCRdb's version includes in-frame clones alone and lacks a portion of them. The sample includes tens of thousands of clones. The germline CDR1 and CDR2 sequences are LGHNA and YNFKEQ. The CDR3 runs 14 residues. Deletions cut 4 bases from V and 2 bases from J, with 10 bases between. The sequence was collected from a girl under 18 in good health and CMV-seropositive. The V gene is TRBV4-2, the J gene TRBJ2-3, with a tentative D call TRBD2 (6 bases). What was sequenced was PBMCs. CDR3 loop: CASSRRLDTDTQYF. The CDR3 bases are TGTGCCAGCAGCCGTCGACTAGACACAGATACGCAGTATTTT.